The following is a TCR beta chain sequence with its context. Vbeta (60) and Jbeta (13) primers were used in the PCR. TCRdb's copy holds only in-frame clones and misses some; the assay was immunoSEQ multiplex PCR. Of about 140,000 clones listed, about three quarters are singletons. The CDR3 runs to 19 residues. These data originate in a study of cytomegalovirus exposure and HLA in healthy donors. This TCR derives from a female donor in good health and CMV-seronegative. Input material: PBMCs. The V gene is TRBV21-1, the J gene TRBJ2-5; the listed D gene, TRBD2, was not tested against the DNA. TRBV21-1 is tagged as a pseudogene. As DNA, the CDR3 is TGTGCCAGCAGCAAAAATCCTAGCGGGAGGGCCGACTACCAAGAGACCCAGTACTTC. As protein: CASSKNPSGRADYQETQYF.